This T cell receptor (beta chain) appears in the sequencing data of a study of cytomegalovirus exposure and HLA in healthy donors. Points from the study as a whole: In all likelihood, a cluster of highly shared sequence variants was a sequencing artifact. Equally common other TCR beta chains were less clonally expanded than HLA-associated ones, a later analysis found.

With 60 Vbeta and 13 Jbeta primers, the PCR was carried out. Clones were sequenced by immunoSEQ multiplex PCR, and TCRdb holds only the in-frame ones, with some missing. The sample shows some 170,000 clones, about three quarters of them seen only once. In the case of this clone: Its target is not known.

From germline, CDR1 is MDHEN and CDR2 SYDVKM. J lost 5 bases, V lost 3 bases, and 8 bases had no gene match. The length of the CDR3 is 16 residues. The J gene is TRBJ2-2, the V gene TRBV28; 8 bases are shared with TRBD1. This receptor was obtained from a woman aged 55-69 years in good health and CMV-seropositive. The sample was PBMCs. CDR3 in DNA: TGTGCCAGCAGTTTGTTACAGGGGGTAGATACCGGGGAGCTGTTTTTT. Translation: CASSLLQGVDTGELFF. Using reference TRBV28 and TRBJ2-2 for the parts outside the CDR3, the full variable domain is DVKVTQSSRYLVKRTGEKVFLECVQDMDHENMFWYRQDPGLGLRLIYFSYDVKMKEKGDIPEGYSVSREKKERFSLILESASTNQTSMYLCASSLLQGVDTGELFFGEGSRLTVL.